This T cell receptor beta chain is drawn from a study of T cells after somatic rescue of genetic block. This CDR3 spans 15 amino acids. The germline gives CDR1 SGHTS, CDR2 YDEGEE. J gave up 4 bases and V 1 base, and 5 bases lay outside the gene matches. The table came from immunoSEQ multiplex PCR; TCRdb's copy has only in-frame clones and leaves some out. The table shows 67,000 or so clones, with around 90% occurring only once. Sequencing input: peripheral blood mononuclear cells (PBMCs). J is TRBJ2-1 and V is TRBV5-8, with TRBD2 matching over 7 bases. The receptor comes from a man aged 25-45 years. The CDR3 here is CASSLSLAAYNEQFF. The CDR3 bases are TGTGCCAGCAGCTTGTCTCTAGCGGCATACAATGAGCAGTTCTTC. The entire variable domain, with the rest obtained from reference TRBV5-8 and TRBJ2-1, is as follows: EAGVTQSPTHLIKTRGQQATLRCSPISGHTSVYWYQQALGLGLQFLLWYDEGEERNRGNFPPRFSGRQFPNYSSELNVNALELEDSALYLCASSLSLAAYNEQFFGPGTRLTVL.